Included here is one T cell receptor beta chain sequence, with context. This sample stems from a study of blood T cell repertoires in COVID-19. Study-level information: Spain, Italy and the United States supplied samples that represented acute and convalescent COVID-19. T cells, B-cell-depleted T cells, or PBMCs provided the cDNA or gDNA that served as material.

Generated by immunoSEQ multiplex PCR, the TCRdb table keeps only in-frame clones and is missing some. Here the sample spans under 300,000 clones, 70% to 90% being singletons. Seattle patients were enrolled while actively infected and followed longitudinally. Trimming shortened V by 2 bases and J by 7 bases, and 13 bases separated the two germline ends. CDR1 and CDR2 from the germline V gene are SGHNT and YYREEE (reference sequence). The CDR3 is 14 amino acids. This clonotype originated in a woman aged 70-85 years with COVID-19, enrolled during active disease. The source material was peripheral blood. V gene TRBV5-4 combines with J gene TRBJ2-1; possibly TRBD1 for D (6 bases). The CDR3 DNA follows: TGTGCCAGCAGCTTAACCGGGACACTTAATGAGCAGTTCTTC. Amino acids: CASSLTGTLNEQFF.